Following are 11 T cell receptor beta chains from one sample sequenced in a study of blood T cell repertoires in COVID-19. Data came from immunoSEQ multiplex PCR; TCRdb stores just in-frame clones and leaves some out. The repertoire consists of over 450,000 clones, with nearly 90% occurring once and the leading ten covering around 0.92%. Specimen: peripheral blood. These TCRs come from a man aged 18 to 30 with COVID-19, enrolled during active disease.

V and J are TRBV7-2 and TRBJ1-1; 7 nucleotides match TRBD1. The CDR3 totals 16 residues. Trimming cost V 3 bases and J 4 bases; bases outside gene matches: 11. CDR1 and CDR2 from the germline V gene are SGHTA and FQGNSA. The CDR3 nucleotides are TGTGCCAGCAGCTTCACAGGGGCCCACCAACTCACTGAAGCTTTCTTT. Its translation: CASSFTGAHQLTEAFF.

J is TRBJ1-1 and V is TRBV6-6; weak D call: TRBD1 (6 bases). V lost 6 bases and J 1 base, leaving 15 bases between the germline ends. This CDR3 contains 15 residues. The germline V gene encodes CDR1 MNHNY and CDR2 SVGAGI (reference sequence). CDR3 loop: CASSPVGAWNTEAFF. The CDR3, as DNA: TGTGCCAGCAGCCCTGTGGGGGCGTGGAACACTGAAGCTTTCTTT.

The V gene is TRBV7-9, the J gene TRBJ1-2; 7 nucleotides line up with TRBD1. From germline, CDR1 is SEHNR and CDR2 FQNEAQ (reference sequence). This CDR3 is built from 15 residues. V gave up 5 bases and J gave up 4 bases; unmatched junction bases: 10. The CDR3 region is CASSDVLRDSYGYTF. CDR3 DNA: TGTGCCAGCAGCGACGTCCTCCGGGACAGCTATGGCTACACCTTC.

The chain uses TRBV15 and TRBJ1-3; D gene uncertain. V was pared by 1 base and J by 0 bases, with 10 bases between. The CDR3 covers 16 residues. CDR1 LNHNV and CDR2 YYDKDF come from the germline V gene (reference sequence). In DNA form, the CDR3 reads TGTGCCACCAGCAGAGTTGCGGTATCCTCTGGAAACACCATATATTTT. This encodes CATSRVAVSSGNTIYF.

The chain links TRBV24-1 to TRBJ2-1; 8 bases fit TRBD2. The CDR3 spans 15 residues. The germline gives CDR1 KGHDR, CDR2 SFDVKD. Trimming took 2 bases from V and 4 from J; bases not matched to a gene: 3. CDR3 coding DNA: TGTGCCACCAGTGATTCGGCTAGCGGGTACAATGAGCAGTTCTTC. Its protein product is CATSDSASGYNEQFF.

This chain's CDR3 is CASRPGLGTDTQYF. Written as DNA, the CDR3 is TGTGCCAGCAGGCCGGGACTAGGCACAGATACGCAGTATTTT. V and J are TRBV6-5 and TRBJ2-3, with TRBD2 identical over 8 bases. With V trimmed by 6 bases and J by 1 base, 3 bases remained unmatched. The V gene's germline CDR1 is MNHEY and CDR2 SVGAGI. This CDR3 is built from 14 residues.

The V call is TRBV5-6, the J call TRBJ1-3; weak D call: TRBD1 (5 bases). Trimming pared 3 bases from V and 8 bases from J, leaving 18 bases between. Germline V lookup: CDR1 SGHDT, CDR2 YYEEEE. The CDR3 spans 15 residues. CDR3 DNA sequence: TGTGCCAGCAGCTCGCGGGGACGGTCAAGGTACACCATATATTTT. This codes for CASSSRGRSRYTIYF.

The chain recombines TRBV5-4 with TRBJ1-1; a weak D match, TRBD1 (6 bases). Trimming cost V 4 bases and J 8 bases, with 12 bases left between them. Germline CDR1 and CDR2: SGHNT and YYREEE (reference sequence). The CDR3 contains 12 residues. The CDR3 DNA reads TGTGCCAGCAGCGCACAGGGAGTCGAAGCTTTCTTT. Protein product: CASSAQGVEAFF.

This clone was found once. The V call is TRBV6-5, the J call TRBJ1-5; D not certain. The CDR3 has 15 amino acids. V dropped 7 bases and J dropped 2 bases, with 15 bases sitting between them. Germline lookup yields CDR1 MNHEY and CDR2 SVGAGI. The CDR3 spells CASKSTGNGNQPQHF. As DNA, the CDR3 is TGTGCCAGCAAGAGTACGGGTAACGGCAATCAGCCCCAGCATTTT.

The J gene is TRBJ2-5, the V gene TRBV7-6; 7 bases align to TRBD1. V lost 5 bases, J lost 5 bases, and 5 bases stayed unmatched. The CDR3 has 13 residues. Germline V lookup: CDR1 SGHVS, CDR2 FNYEAQ. The CDR3: CASSQDRQETQYF. CDR3 nucleotides: TGTGCCAGCAGCCAGGACAGGCAGGAGACCCAGTACTTC.

As concerns this clone: At one boundary the junction diverges from the germline segment, which might be a read error. This sequence joins TRBV28 and TRBJ2-4, with 9 bases matching TRBD2. This CDR3 has 13 amino acids. Germline lookup yields CDR1 MDHEN and CDR2 SYDVKM. CDR3 loop: CASSERGANFQYF. As DNA, the CDR3 is TGTGCCAGCAGTGAGCGGGGGGCAAACTTTCAGTACTTC.